These T cell receptor beta chains were read from a single sample in a study of patients and donors after allogeneic stem cell transplantation. MiXCR was run by TCRdb on the RT-PCR reads, yielding one entry per CDR3 protein. The sample records some 60,000 distinct CDR3 sequences, about 14% being singletons. The sequencing sample was made of blood, either unsorted or a sorted T cell fraction (not recorded which). The receptors were gathered from a human donor who was either an allogeneic HSCT recipient or a stem cell or donor lymphocyte infusion donor (not recorded which). It is not recorded whose cells these are; they may come from a transplant donor. CDR3s include the opening cysteine and the closing phenylalanine or tryptophan. D genes are given only for firm matches. A row's size may be missing; if present it is once, few, many or a size class.

size: -
J: TRBJ2-2
V: TRBV12-3/TRBV12-4
D: -
CDR3: CASSPILTGELFF
DNA: TGTGCCAGCAGTCCCATACTAACCGGGGAGCTGTTTTTT

size: -
J: TRBJ2-7
V: TRBV4-1
D: -
CDR3: CASSQDWGVSYEQYF
DNA: TGCGCCAGCAGCCAAGATTGGGGGGTTTCCTACGAGCAGTACTTC

size: -
J: TRBJ2-1
V: TRBV14
D: -
CDR3: CASSQDPVWNEQFF
DNA: TGTGCCAGCAGCCAAGACCCGGTTTGGAATGAGCAGTTCTTC

size: -
J: TRBJ2-3
V: TRBV3-1
D: TRBD2
CDR3: CASSPTSGRGTDTQYF
DNA: TGTGCCAGCAGCCCGACTAGCGGGAGGGGCACAGATACGCAGTATTTT

size: few
J: TRBJ1-2
V: TRBV3-1
D: -
CDR3: CASSPGDSNYGYTF
DNA: TGTGCCAGCAGCCCCGGGGATTCTAACTATGGCTACACCTTC

size: many
J: TRBJ1-2
V: TRBV7-9
D: -
CDR3: CASSLDNNYGYTF
DNA: TGTGCCAGCAGCTTGGACAATAACTATGGCTACACCTTC

size: few
J: TRBJ2-1
V: TRBV7-2
D: -
CDR3: CASSLVPGSYNEQFF
DNA: TGTGCCAGCAGCTTAGTTCCGGGTTCCTACAATGAGCAGTTCTTC

size: -
J: TRBJ2-1
V: TRBV25-1
D: -
CDR3: CASSDFRLYNEQFF
DNA: TGTGCCAGCAGTGATTTCCGGTTATACAATGAGCAGTTCTTC

size: -
J: TRBJ2-5
V: TRBV5-6
D: -
CDR3: CASSLKSWLPGAGRTETQYF
DNA: TGTGCCAGCAGCTTGAAGAGTTGGCTGCCAGGGGCCGGTAGGACGGAGACCCAGTACTTC

size: many
J: TRBJ1-3
V: TRBV7-8
D: -
CDR3: CASSFGLSGNTIYF
DNA: TGTGCCAGCAGCTTTGGACTCTCTGGAAACACCATATATTTT

size: few
J: TRBJ2-3
V: TRBV24-1
D: TRBD1
CDR3: CATSDPTGGYTDTQYF
DNA: TGTGCCACCAGTGACCCTACAGGGGGCTACACAGATACGCAGTATTTT

size: many
J: TRBJ2-4
V: TRBV20-1
D: -
CDR3: CSARERQGGLAKNIQYF
DNA: TGCAGTGCTAGAGAACGTCAGGGAGGCCTAGCCAAAAACATTCAGTACTTC

size: few
J: TRBJ2-7
V: TRBV6-5
D: TRBD2
CDR3: CATSRLASSYEQYF
DNA: TGTGCCACCAGCAGACTAGCGAGCTCCTACGAGCAGTACTTC